This T cell receptor (beta chain) was profiled in a study of T cell repertoires in cytomegalovirus infection. Study overall: Used in the study were CMV epitopes, some recently identified and HLA-C-restricted, others well-studied and HLA-B-restricted.

Study conclusions and caveats: HLA-C-restricted, CMV-specific TCR beta clonotypes were dominant ex vivo.

Regarding this clonotype: Its target is not known.

MiXCR was run by TCRdb on the reads, yielding one entry per CDR3 protein. The sample includes about 63,000 distinct CDR3 sequences, 20% to 25% of them seen just once. Trimming stripped 5 bases from V and 1 base from J, with 2 bases between. Germline V gene lookup returns CDR1 SGHTA and CDR2 FQGNSA. The CDR3 extends over 12 amino acids. The clonotype was recovered from a human donor in good health (CMV status not recorded). Some clones in this sample may be carry-over from other donors' samples. This specimen consisted of CD8+ T cells from cultured PBMCs, obtained from culture after CMV antigen stimulation. The chain combines TRBV7-2 with TRBJ2-2; D not resolved. CDR3: CASSRNTGELFF. As DNA, the CDR3 is TGTGCCAGCAGCCGGAACACCGGGGAGCTGTTTTTT. Full variable domain (remainder filled in from reference TRBV7-2 and TRBJ2-2): GAGVSQSPSNKVTEKGKDVELRCDPISGHTALYWYRQSLGQGLEFLIYFQGNSAPDKSGLPSDRFSAERTGGSVSTLTIQRTQQEDSAVYLCASSRNTGELFFGEGSRLTVL.